This entry is about one TCR beta chain. The antigen remains undetermined. The sample belongs to a study of post-analysis software for immune sequencing data. Study-level background: Secondary progressive, relapsing-remitting and progressive-relapsing multiple sclerosis were among the included disease courses.

Study results and limitations: Those with multiple sclerosis, the patient group, showed significantly lower normalized Chao1 diversity than controls.

cDNA libraries for TCR beta contained unique molecular identifiers. TCRdb reprocessed the PCR reads with MiXCR, giving one entry per CDR3 protein. The sample has roughly 730,000 distinct CDR3 sequences; roughly 27% are singletons. The specimen was blood. The TCR sequence derives from a girl under 18 with multiple sclerosis.

The CDR3 is CASSFNSLVEYGYTF. CDR3 DNA sequence: TGTGCCAGCAGTTTCAACAGCCTTGTAGAATATGGCTACACCTTC. This sequence joins TRBV27 and TRBJ1-2; D remains unclear. The V gene lost 3 bases and the J gene lost 5 bases, with 16 bases spanning the gap. Germline lookup yields CDR1 MNHEY and CDR2 SMNVEV (reference sequence). The CDR3 contains 15 residues.